What follows are 20 T cell receptor beta chains derived from one specimen sequenced in a study of cytomegalovirus exposure and HLA in healthy donors listed by TCRdb under 2017. The protocol used for the library was the immunoSEQ multiplex PCR assay. For the multiplex PCR, a mixture combining 60 forward primers for TCR Vbeta segments and 13 reverse primers for TCR Jbeta segments was used. Not all clones reach the TCRdb copy of this immuneACCESS table, which keeps in-frame sequences only. Checked studies attribute under half of the gap to unresolved V genes and leave the rest unexplained. In this sample the table shows more than 70,000 clones, approximately 80% of which occur a single time. The top ten hold less than 6% of the sample. The sequenced sample was PBMCs. These TCRs come from a man aged 30-40 years in good health and CMV-seropositive.

This chain connects TRBV30 to TRBJ2-6; D might be TRBD2 (6 bases). The V and J ends lost 4 bases and 2 bases respectively, with 15 bases between them. The CDR3 has 16 residues. CDR1 is GTSNPN, CDR2 SVGIG, per germline (reference sequence). Here the CDR3 DNA reads TGTGCCTGGAAGAATCGGGGAGGCGCTGGGGCCAACGTCCTGACTTTC. This gives the protein CAWKNRGGAGANVLTF.

A few counts support this clone. This chain links TRBV2 with TRBJ1-1, with 10 nucleotides matching TRBD1. Germline trimming cut 8 bases from V and 1 base from J; bases unmatched to any gene: 10. Germline V gives CDR1 SNHLY, CDR2 FYNNEI. This CDR3 contains 16 residues. This CDR3 is CASFVDRGRGNTEAFF. CDR3 in DNA: TGTGCCAGCTTTGTCGACAGGGGGCGAGGGAACACTGAAGCTTTCTTT.

The chain has TRBV28 and TRBJ1-1, with TRBD1 as a possible D gene (5 bases). The CDR3 has 14 amino acids. Trimming stripped 7 bases from V and 1 base from J, with 13 bases between. CDR1 MDHEN and CDR2 SYDVKM come from the germline V gene. CDR3 DNA: TGTGCCAGCATGGGGGGTATGCAGAACACTGAAGCTTTCTTT. Its translation: CASMGGMQNTEAFF.

The J gene is TRBJ1-1, the V gene TRBV29-1, with 8 bases matching TRBD1. Germline V gene data show CDR1 as SQVTM and CDR2 as ANQGSEA. The CDR3 runs to 12 residues. V shed 3 bases and J 5 bases; nucleotides not matched to a gene: 2. CDR3 DNA: TGCAGCGTTGACAGGGGGCCGACTGAAGCTTTCTTT. It codes for CSVDRGPTEAFF.

This chain connects TRBV4-2 to TRBJ2-2, with 8 bases lining up with TRBD2. This CDR3 spans 16 amino acids. Germline-derived CDR1 and CDR2 are LGHNA and YNFKEQ. V lost 3 bases to trimming and J lost 1 base; unmatched junction nucleotides: 4. The CDR3 nucleotides read TGTGCCAGCAGCCATAAAAGCGGGGGGAACACCGGGGAGCTGTTTTTT. This gives the protein CASSHKSGGNTGELFF.

The chain joins TRBV5-1 to TRBJ2-1; 9 nucleotides line up with TRBD2. The V segment lost 5 bases and the J segment 7 bases; nucleotides outside the gene matches: 10. The CDR3 covers 15 residues. The germline CDR1 and CDR2 sequences are SGHRS and YFSETQ. CDR3 residues: CASSPIAGVGNEQFF. Written as DNA, the CDR3 is TGCGCCAGCAGTCCAATAGCGGGAGTGGGTAATGAGCAGTTCTTC.

The chain combines TRBV5-4 with TRBJ1-2, with 10 bases that match TRBD1. V shed 4 bases, J shed 2 bases, and the junction held 5 bases outside the gene matches. The CDR3 contains 15 residues. From germline, CDR1 is SGHNT and CDR2 YYREEE (reference sequence). CDR3 in amino acids: CASSAGQGENYGYTF. In DNA, the CDR3 is TGTGCCAGCAGCGCCGGACAGGGGGAGAACTATGGCTACACCTTC.

This sequence joins TRBV18 and TRBJ2-3, with TRBD1 identical over 9 bases. The V gene end was trimmed by 2 bases and the J gene end by 5 bases; junction bases not matched to a gene: 8. The germline V gene encodes CDR1 KGHSH and CDR2 LQKENI. The CDR3 runs 16 residues. The DNA for the CDR3 is TGTGCCAGCTCACCATGGACAGGGGAGGGGAAAGATACGCAGTATTTT. Its protein product is CASSPWTGEGKDTQYF.

This clone was seen just once. CDR3 in DNA: TGTGCCAGCAGCGGTAGCGGGAGGGCCATAGATACGCAGTATTTT. Translating gives CASSGSGRAIDTQYF. This rearrangement joins TRBV9 to TRBJ2-3, with TRBD2 matching 11 bases. Per the germline V gene, CDR1 is SGDLS and CDR2 is YYNGEE. The CDR3 is 15 amino acids. The ends lost 3 bases at V and 5 bases at J; junction bases unmatched: 5.

The V gene is TRBV7-3, the J gene TRBJ2-3; D possibly corresponds to TRBD1 (6 bases). Germline V gene lookup returns CDR1 SGHTA and CDR2 FQGTGA. With 3 bases removed from V and 3 bases from J, the gap between germline ends came to 7 bases. The CDR3 spans 13 residues. The CDR3 DNA follows: TGTGCCAGCAGCTTCAGGGGAACAGATACGCAGTATTTT. Protein product: CASSFRGTDTQYF.

V and J are TRBV7-2 and TRBJ2-2; D remains ambiguous. This CDR3 contains 13 residues. CDR1 SGHTA and CDR2 FQGNSA come from the germline V gene. V was cut by 2 bases and J by 3 bases, with 4 bases left in between. CDR3 DNA: TGTGCCAGCAGCTTACCCGACACCGGGGAGCTGTTTTTT. Its translation is CASSLPDTGELFF.

The CDR3 DNA is TGTGCCAGCAGTTTACGGGACAGGGGATTCTATGGCTACACCTTC. Its translation: CASSLRDRGFYGYTF. The chain couples TRBV28 to TRBJ1-2, with TRBD1 matching over 10 bases. The germline gives CDR1 MDHEN, CDR2 SYDVKM. This CDR3 region has 15 residues. Germline trimming cut 2 bases from V and 4 bases from J; bases unmatched to any gene: 4.

The chain employs TRBV4-1 and TRBJ2-1; maybe TRBD1 (5 bases). Trimming took 0 bases from V and 5 from J, leaving 11 bases between them. This CDR3 spans 15 amino acids. Per germline, CDR1 MGHRA and CDR2 YSYEKL. CDR3: CASSQEGRADNEQFF. The CDR3 region has the DNA TGCGCCAGCAGCCAAGAAGGCAGGGCGGACAATGAGCAGTTCTTC.

The gene calls are TRBV2 and TRBJ2-2; D is possibly TRBD2 (5 bases). V was cut by 6 bases and J by 3 bases, with 5 bases left in between. The length of the CDR3 is 12 residues. Germline assignment: CDR1 SNHLY and CDR2 FYNNEI. Here the CDR3 DNA reads TGTGCCAGCAGCGGGGACACCGGGGAGCTGTTTTTT. Translated: CASSGDTGELFF. Based on the CDR3 plus reference TRBV2 and TRBJ2-2, the full variable domain is EPEVTQTPSHQVTQMGQEVILRCVPISNHLYFYWYRQILGQKVEFLVSFYNNEISEKSEIFDDQFSVERPDGSNFTLKIRSTKLEDSAMYFCASSGDTGELFFGEGSRLTVL.

The rearrangement uses TRBV9 and TRBJ2-1; TRBD2 matches 10 bases. The CDR3 is made up of 18 amino acids. The V and J ends lost 4 bases and 0 bases, in that order; junction bases with no gene match: 10. The V gene's germline CDR1 is SGDLS and CDR2 YYNGEE. The CDR3 DNA sequence: TGTGCCAGCAGCCCGGGGGGTAGCGGGAGGAGCTCCTACAATGAGCAGTTCTTC. Protein: CASSPGGSGRSSYNEQFF.

The chain carries TRBV4-2 and TRBJ2-1; 12 nucleotides match TRBD2. V shed 8 bases and J 3 bases; nucleotides not matched to a gene: 11. The CDR3 is 17 amino acids. CDR1 and CDR2 from the germline V gene are LGHNA and YNFKEQ. This CDR3 is CASRELAGGLHYNEQFF. CDR3 sequence (DNA): TGTGCCAGCCGTGAACTAGCGGGAGGCCTCCACTACAATGAGCAGTTCTTC.

V usage is TRBV19 and J usage is TRBJ1-2; D is possibly TRBD1 (5 bases). The CDR3 sequence is 14 residues long. The V end was cut by 9 bases, the J end by 4 bases, with 18 bases between. Germline loops: CDR1 LNHDA, CDR2 SQIVND (reference sequence). The CDR3 DNA follows: TGTGCCAGCCTTCCTCAGGGCCCGGGCTATGGCTACACCTTC. Protein sequence: CASLPQGPGYGYTF.

The rearrangement uses TRBV6-6 and TRBJ1-1; D not certain. CDR3 length: 13 amino acids. Germline lookup yields CDR1 MNHNY and CDR2 SVGAGI (reference sequence). The V end lost 0 bases, the J end lost 10 bases, and 12 bases lay between the germline ends. CDR3 residues: CASSYSARHGAFF. CDR3 nucleotides: TGTGCCAGCAGTTACTCGGCCCGACACGGAGCTTTCTTT.

On this clone itself: This sample includes further DNA sequences coding for the same CDR3. The V and J genes are TRBV18 and TRBJ1-2; 9 bases are a match to TRBD1. Losses at the gene ends were 3 bases for V and 4 bases for J; bases not matched to a gene: 3. Germline-derived CDR1 and CDR2 are KGHSH and LQKENI. The CDR3 is 14 residues long. The CDR3 DNA is TGTGCCAGCTCACCTTCGGGACAGGGCTATGGCTACACCTTC. Amino acid sequence: CASSPSGQGYGYTF.

The chain joins TRBV6-6 to TRBJ2-2, with D possibly matching TRBD2 (7 bases). This CDR3 is 15 amino acids long. Between the trimmed V and J ends, which lost 5 bases and 4 bases, there was a span of 14 bases. Germline CDR1 and CDR2: MNHNY and SVGAGI (reference sequence). The CDR3 loop is CASSPKGGGTGELFF. The CDR3, as DNA: TGTGCCAGCAGTCCAAAGGGGGGGGGCACCGGGGAGCTGTTTTTT.